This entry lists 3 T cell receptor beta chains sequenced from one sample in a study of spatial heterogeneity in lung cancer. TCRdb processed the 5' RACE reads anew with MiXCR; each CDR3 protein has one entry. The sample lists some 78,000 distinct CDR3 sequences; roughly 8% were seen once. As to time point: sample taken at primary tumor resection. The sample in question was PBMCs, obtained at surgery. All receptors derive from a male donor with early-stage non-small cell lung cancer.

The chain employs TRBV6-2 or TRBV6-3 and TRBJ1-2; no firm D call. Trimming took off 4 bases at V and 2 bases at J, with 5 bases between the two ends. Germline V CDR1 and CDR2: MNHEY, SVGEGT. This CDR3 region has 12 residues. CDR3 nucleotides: TGTGCCAGCAGTTTAGACAACTATGGCTACACCTTC. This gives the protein CASSLDNYGYTF.

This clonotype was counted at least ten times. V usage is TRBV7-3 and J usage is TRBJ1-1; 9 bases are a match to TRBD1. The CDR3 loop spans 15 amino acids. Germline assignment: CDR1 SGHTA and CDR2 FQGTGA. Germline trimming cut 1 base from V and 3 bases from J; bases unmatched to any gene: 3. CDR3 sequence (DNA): TGTGCCAGCAGCTTAATTGGACAGGGGTACACTGAAGCTTTCTTT. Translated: CASSLIGQGYTEAFF.

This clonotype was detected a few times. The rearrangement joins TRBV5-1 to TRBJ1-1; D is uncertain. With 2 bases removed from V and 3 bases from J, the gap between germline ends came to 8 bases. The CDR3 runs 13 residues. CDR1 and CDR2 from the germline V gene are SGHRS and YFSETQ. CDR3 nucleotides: TGCGCCAGCAGCTTCGCGGGAGACACTGAAGCTTTCTTT. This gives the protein CASSFAGDTEAFF.